These 27 T cell receptor beta chains were all obtained from the same sample, sequenced in a study of T cells after yellow fever vaccination. TCRdb called the 5' RACE reads again in MiXCR, with one record for every CDR3 protein. The data contain under 350,000 distinct CDR3 sequences, over 3.5% of them singletons. This specimen consisted of PBMCs, obtained 5 days after the yellow fever booster vaccination. The source is a man aged 18 to 29 who received the YFV17D yellow fever vaccine.

The table lists this clonotype with many counts. The chain combines TRBV24-1 with TRBJ2-2; TRBD1 agrees at 11 bases. The germline gives CDR1 KGHDR, CDR2 SFDVKD. The CDR3 is made up of 15 amino acids. V dropped 9 bases and J dropped 6; count of bases not matched to a gene: 8. The CDR3 nucleotides read TGTGCCACCGCACCCGGGACAGGGGGTCCCGGGGAGCTGTTTTTT. It is translated as CATAPGTGGPGELFF.

This clonotype was picked up many times. This chain uses TRBV29-1 with TRBJ1-2; D unclear. Per the germline V gene, CDR1 is SQVTM and CDR2 is ANQGSEA. The V end lost 8 bases, the J end lost 4 bases, and 20 bases lay between the germline ends. There are 14 residues in the CDR3. The CDR3 spells CSSRTSAESYGYTF. The CDR3 DNA reads TGCAGCTCCCGGACGTCCGCGGAATCCTATGGCTACACCTTC.

This chain uses TRBV5-1 with TRBJ1-6, with 7 positions matching TRBD1. The CDR3 is 13 amino acids. Germline CDR1 and CDR2: SGHRS and YFSETQ. J lost 5 bases, V lost 5 bases, and 1 base had no gene match. The CDR3 DNA follows: TGCGCCAGCAGTGGGACAGATAATTCACCCCTCCACTTT. Its translation: CASSGTDNSPLHF.

J is TRBJ2-7 and V is TRBV4-2; TRBD1 matches at 10 bases. V lost 5 bases, J lost 4 bases, and 11 bases stayed unmatched. Germline V lookup: CDR1 LGHNA, CDR2 YNFKEQ. The CDR3 length is 16 residues. This CDR3 reads CASSAHLTGQGYEQYF. Written as DNA, the CDR3 is TGTGCCAGCAGCGCCCATTTGACGGGACAGGGGTACGAGCAGTACTTC.

This clonotype was counted ten times or more. The rearrangement links TRBV12-3 or TRBV12-4 to TRBJ2-5; 9 bases match TRBD2. With 8 bases clipped from V and 5 bases from J, the junction kept 9 bases outside the gene matches. This CDR3 is 14 amino acids long. The CDR3 DNA is TGTGCCAGCCTTAGCGGGGGTACCCGCGAGACCCAGTACTTC. Its protein is CASLSGGTRETQYF.

Only a few counts were recorded for this clonotype. The rearrangement joins TRBV11-2 to TRBJ1-5; D gene ambiguous. Germline loops: CDR1 SGHAT, CDR2 FQNNGV. Trimming took off 5 bases at V and 0 bases at J, with 11 bases between the two ends. This CDR3 has 15 amino acids. The CDR3, as DNA: TGTGCCAGCAGCCTTTGGCGGAATAGCAATCAGCCCCAGCATTTT. This codes for CASSLWRNSNQPQHF.

The chain combines TRBV18 with TRBJ2-4; perhaps TRBD2 as D (6 bases). The CDR3 contains 15 residues. V shed 8 bases and J shed 2 bases, with 16 bases lying between them. Germline-derived CDR1 and CDR2 are KGHSH and LQKENI. The CDR3 protein is CASLESGGPKNIQYF. The CDR3 nucleotides are TGTGCCAGCCTGGAGTCCGGGGGACCCAAAAACATTCAGTACTTC.

In its sample, this clonotype was seen many times. This sequence joins TRBV29-1 and TRBJ1-2; D is undetermined. Germline V gene sequence: CDR1 SQVTM, CDR2 ANQGSEA. CDR3 length: 10 residues. V was pared by 4 bases and J by 6 bases, with 6 bases between. The CDR3: CSVVGDGYTF. In DNA form, the CDR3 reads TGCAGCGTTGTCGGGGATGGCTACACCTTC.

This clonotype has just a few counts. The gene calls are TRBV7-7 and TRBJ2-3, with 7 nucleotides matching TRBD2. CDR1 is SSHAT and CDR2 is FNYEAQ in the germline V gene (reference sequence). This CDR3 has 16 amino acids. The ends lost 2 bases at V and 2 bases at J; junction bases unmatched: 7. The CDR3 loop is CASSLLGGGVTDTQYF. The DNA of the CDR3 is TGTGCCAGCAGCTTACTTGGCGGGGGAGTCACAGATACGCAGTATTTT.

This clonotype was recorded a few times. J is TRBJ1-5 and V is TRBV20-1; tentatively, D is TRBD1 (6 bases). Germline V gene data show CDR1 as DFQATT and CDR2 as SNEGSKA (reference sequence). V was trimmed by 2 bases and J by 7 bases, leaving 15 bases between them. The CDR3 is 14 amino acids. The CDR3 nucleotides are TGCAGTGCTAGACGAGGGGGAGGTCAACAGCCCCAGCATTTT. Amino acid sequence: CSARRGGGQQPQHF.

This clonotype has at least ten counts. V and J are TRBV5-4 and TRBJ2-5; D is possibly TRBD2 (5 bases). V was trimmed by 1 base and J by 3 bases, leaving 7 bases between them. The CDR3 contains 13 residues. Germline CDR1 reads SGHNT; CDR2 reads YYREEE (reference sequence). Here the CDR3 reads CASSLRGKETQYF. DNA for the CDR3: TGTGCCAGCAGCTTGAGAGGGAAAGAGACCCAGTACTTC.

This clonotype was seen at least ten times. The V and J genes are TRBV5-6 and TRBJ2-5; TRBD2 aligns across 7 bases. This CDR3 is built from 15 residues. Germline-derived CDR1 and CDR2 are SGHDT and YYEEEE. The ends lost 6 bases at V and 5 bases at J; junction bases unmatched: 13. For the CDR3, the DNA is TGTGCCAGCACCGATGCCCGGGACTACGTGGAGACCCAGTACTTC. Translation gives CASTDARDYVETQYF.

This clonotype was detected many times. The V gene is TRBV24-1, the J gene TRBJ2-1; D is perhaps TRBD1 or TRBD2 (6 bases each). CDR3 length: 13 residues. Trimming left V 8 bases short and J 12 bases short, with 19 bases between. Germline lookup yields CDR1 KGHDR and CDR2 SFDVKD. DNA for the CDR3: TGTGCCACCATGGGGGGCGCACCTTCCAGGCAGTTCTTC. This translates into CATMGGAPSRQFF.

CDR3 amino acids: CASSSGTRASYEQYF. The CDR3 DNA follows: TGTGCCAGCAGTTCCGGGACTAGAGCATCCTACGAGCAGTACTTC. This chain uses TRBV6-5 with TRBJ2-7; 8 positions match TRBD2. V dropped 4 bases and J dropped 1; count of bases not matched to a gene: 6. The CDR3 consists of 15 residues. From germline, CDR1 is MNHEY and CDR2 SVGAGI.

The chain joins TRBV20-1 to TRBJ2-7, with 7 bases lining up with TRBD2. The V gene end was trimmed by 1 base and the J gene end by 3 bases; junction bases not matched to a gene: 12. Germline V gene lookup returns CDR1 DFQATT and CDR2 SNEGSKA (reference sequence). The CDR3 runs to 16 residues. CDR3 bases: TGCAGTGCTAGAGGGCTGGCAGTCAAGCGGGGCTACGAGCAGTACGTC. It encodes CSARGLAVKRGYEQYV.

The chain couples TRBV4-1 to TRBJ2-2, with D maybe TRBD2 (6 bases). In germline, CDR1 is MGHRA, CDR2 YSYEKL. Trimming stripped 3 bases from V and 4 bases from J, with 12 bases between. The CDR3 covers 15 residues. CDR3 region: CASSQTGRGTGELFF. The CDR3 DNA is TGCGCCAGCAGCCAGACCGGGAGAGGCACCGGGGAGCTGTTTTTT.

This clonotype was seen only a few times. The CDR3 sequence is CASSLIGGIGNIQYF. DNA of the CDR3: TGTGCCAGCAGCTTAATAGGAGGGATTGGAAACATTCAGTACTTC. This chain connects TRBV11-2 to TRBJ2-4, with D possibly TRBD2 on 6 matching bases. V was clipped by 2 bases and J by 6 bases, with 14 bases between them. This CDR3 has 15 amino acids. Germline assignment: CDR1 SGHAT and CDR2 FQNNGV.

In its sample, this clonotype was seen a few times. The genes are TRBV4-3 and TRBJ2-7; D unresolved. Deletions cut 1 base from V and 1 base from J, with 11 bases between. CDR3 length equals 15 residues. CDR1 and CDR2 from the germline V gene are LGHNA and YSLEER. The chain's CDR3 is CASSQGRSYSYEQYF. In DNA form, the CDR3 reads TGCGCCAGCAGCCAAGGACGGAGCTATTCCTACGAGCAGTACTTC.

This clonotype was recorded at least ten times. V gene TRBV28 combines with J gene TRBJ1-2; 8 positions match TRBD1. Germline assignment: CDR1 MDHEN and CDR2 SYDVKM. V lost 6 bases to trimming and J lost 4 bases; unmatched junction nucleotides: 7. This CDR3 has 14 residues. The CDR3 nucleotides are TGTGCCAGCAGCGCAGGGGGCGCTGGCTATGGCTACACCTTC. Residues: CASSAGGAGYGYTF.

This clonotype has at least ten counts. CDR3 amino acids: CASSAQSRSPLHF. The DNA for the CDR3 is TGTGCCAGCAGCGCCCAGAGTCGATCACCCCTCCACTTT. The chain joins TRBV9 to TRBJ1-6; D remains unclear. Trimming left V 3 bases short and J 10 bases short, with 11 bases between. The CDR3 consists of 13 residues. Germline loops: CDR1 SGDLS, CDR2 YYNGEE.

The chain uses TRBV18 and TRBJ2-1, with 9 nucleotides matching TRBD2. This CDR3 has 16 amino acids. Germline CDR1 and CDR2: KGHSH and LQKENI. V was pared by 2 bases and J by 9 bases, with 11 bases of the junction left unmatched. The CDR3 sequence: CASSPNLQRGAGEQFF. CDR3 DNA: TGTGCCAGCTCACCAAATCTCCAGCGGGGGGCAGGTGAGCAGTTCTTC.

The chain couples TRBV6-5 to TRBJ2-5; D is perhaps TRBD2 (6 bases). The germline CDR1 and CDR2 sequences are MNHEY and SVGAGI. V was clipped by 6 bases and J by 5 bases, with 13 bases between them. This CDR3 region has 13 residues. CDR3 DNA: TGTGCCAGCAGCCGGGGGACCATGGAGACCCAGTACTTC. It codes for CASSRGTMETQYF.

This clonotype showed up just a few times. The chain recombines TRBV5-1 with TRBJ1-5; D ambiguous. The germline CDR1 and CDR2 sequences are SGHRS and YFSETQ. The V end lost 1 base, the J end lost 4 bases, and 15 bases lay between the germline ends. CDR3 length: 16 amino acids. The DNA for the CDR3 is TGCGCCAGCAGCTTGTATTTGCGGACGGATAATCAGCCCCAGCATTTT. It is translated as CASSLYLRTDNQPQHF.

This clonotype turned up a few times. This chain connects TRBV12-3 or TRBV12-4 to TRBJ2-3, with 8 bases identical to TRBD1. This CDR3 comprises 14 residues. V lost 6 bases, J lost 1 base, and 3 bases stayed unmatched. The CDR3 DNA sequence: TGTGCCAGCAGACCGGACAGGGGCACAGATACGCAGTATTTT. It encodes CASRPDRGTDTQYF.

The gene calls are TRBV9 and TRBJ2-6; no clear D. Germline V gives CDR1 SGDLS, CDR2 YYNGEE. The CDR3 runs to 13 residues. Trimming stripped 3 bases from V and 2 bases from J, with 3 bases between. The CDR3 here is CASSATGANVLTF. The CDR3 DNA is TGTGCCAGCAGCGCTACTGGGGCCAACGTCCTGACTTTC.

The chain uses TRBV4-1 and TRBJ1-3; D is unresolved. The germline V gene encodes CDR1 MGHRA and CDR2 YSYEKL. The germline V and J ends were trimmed by 1 base and 0 bases, with 7 bases remaining between them. The CDR3 consists of 15 residues. CDR3 residues: CASSQGLISGNTIYF. In DNA form, the CDR3 reads TGCGCCAGCAGCCAAGGCTTAATCTCTGGAAACACCATATATTTT.

The J gene is TRBJ2-3, the V gene TRBV20-1; D gene unclear. The CDR3 covers 14 residues. V lost 2 bases and J lost 5, with 14 bases in between. Germline V CDR1 and CDR2: DFQATT, SNEGSKA (reference sequence). DNA for the CDR3: TGCAGTGCTAGAAAGGGAACTTCGGAAGATACGCAGTATTTT. Protein: CSARKGTSEDTQYF.